This T cell receptor beta chain came from a study of neurological immune-mediated disorders. Whole-study context: Within the group of 34 multiple sclerosis patients, roughly 31 were relapsing-remitting, while 3 were secondary progressive.

The CDR3 is 19 residues long. V dropped 4 bases and J dropped 3; count of bases not matched to a gene: 11. CDR1 SGHDT and CDR2 YYEEEE come from the germline V gene. This clonotype showed up just a few times. What it binds is not known. For the unsorted libraries, 2 million PBMCs stored at -80 C served as input. As for the cDNA, it was generated by 5'RACE with 10-nucleotide random UMIs. One entry per CDR3 protein, called by TCRdb with MiXCR from the 5' RACE reads. Here the sample spans about 59,000 distinct CDR3 sequences, around 3.8% being singletons. Regarding the study as a whole: Levels of TCR clonal expansion peaked in HTLV-1-associated myelopathy and reached their lowest in multiple sclerosis, under those of healthy controls.

Input material: PBMCs. This receptor was taken from a woman aged 50 to 60 with multiple sclerosis. The gene calls are TRBV5-6 and TRBJ2-1; 15 bases agree with TRBD2. The CDR3 DNA follows: TGTGCCAGCAGCCCCCGGGGACTAGCGGGAGGTGGGATCTACAATGAGCAGTTCTTC. It specifies CASSPRGLAGGGIYNEQFF.